This TCR beta chain was captured in a study of T cells in Graves' hyperthyroidism and ophthalmopathy. This clonotype was observed many times. Regions amplified from RNA transcripts were the TCR beta CDR3 regions. First-round RT-PCR with HTBI primers amplified the TCR CDR3 region. From the multiplex PCR reads, TCRdb called clonotypes with MiXCR, one entry per CDR3 protein. The sample records fewer than 350,000 distinct CDR3 sequences, roughly an eighth being singletons. The CDR3 is 14 residues long. Deletions cut 5 bases from V and 1 base from J, with 11 bases between. In germline, CDR1 is SGHTA, CDR2 FQGTGA.

Sequenced material: blood. The chain employs TRBV7-3 and TRBJ1-1; D gene uncertain. The TCR sequence derives from a woman aged 40 to 50 with Graves' hyperthyroidism. The CDR3 DNA is TGTGCCAGCAGCATCGGTCTGGAGAACACTGAAGCTTTCTTT. Amino acid sequence: CASSIGLENTEAFF. Based on the CDR3 plus reference TRBV7-3 and TRBJ1-1, the full variable domain is GAGVSQTPSNKVTEKGKYVELRCDPISGHTALYWYRQSLGQGPEFLIYFQGTGAADDSGLPNDRFFAVRPEGSVSTLKIQRTERGDSAVYLCASSIGLENTEAFFGQGTRLTVV.